This T cell receptor (beta chain) was recorded in a study of shared clonotypes between healthy human individuals. With regard to this clone: Its antigen is currently unknown.

The germline V gene has CDR1 SGHNT and CDR2 YYREEE (reference sequence). Deletions cut 3 bases from V and 13 bases from J, with 17 bases between. The CDR3 loop spans 14 amino acids. Sorted-subset replicate PCR reactions contained roughly 210 ng DNA, corresponding to 29,000 or so T cell genomes. Assay: immunoSEQ multiplex PCR; the TCRdb copy retains only in-frame clones and omits some. The repertoire includes 2 million to 3 million clones, over 85% of them detected once, and about 0.34% sits in the top ten. Study results and caveats: An anticipated effect of sequencing depth on clonotype sharing among donors was recognized. Larger estimated richness was generally recorded for naive subsets relative to memory subsets.

Both subsets, CD45RA+ naive and CD45RA-negative memory, were split from the CD4+ cells. The clonotype was recovered from a man aged 18 to 29 in good health. Some clones in this sample may be carry-over from other donors' samples. Sequencing input: naive CD4+ T cells from PBMCs. Subset noted: CD45RA+ positively selected. The chain is built from TRBV5-4 and TRBJ1-6, with D tentatively TRBD1 (5 bases). Here the CDR3 DNA reads TGTGCCAGCAGCTCGGGCCGGGACCCTCGGCCCCTCCACTTT. Protein sequence: CASSSGRDPRPLHF.